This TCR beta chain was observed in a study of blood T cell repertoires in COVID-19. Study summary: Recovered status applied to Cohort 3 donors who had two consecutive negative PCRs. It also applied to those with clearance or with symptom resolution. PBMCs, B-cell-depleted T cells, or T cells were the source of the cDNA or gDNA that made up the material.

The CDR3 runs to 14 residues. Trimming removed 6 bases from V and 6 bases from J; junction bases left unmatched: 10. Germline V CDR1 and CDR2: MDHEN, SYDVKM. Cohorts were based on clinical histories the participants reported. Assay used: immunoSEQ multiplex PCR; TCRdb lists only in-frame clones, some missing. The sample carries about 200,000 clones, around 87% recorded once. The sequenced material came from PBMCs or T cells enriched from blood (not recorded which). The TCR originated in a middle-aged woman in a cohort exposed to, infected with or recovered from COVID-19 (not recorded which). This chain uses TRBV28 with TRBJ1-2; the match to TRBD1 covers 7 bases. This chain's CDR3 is CASSLGGIWDGYTF. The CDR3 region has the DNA TGTGCCAGCAGCCTAGGGGGCATCTGGGATGGCTACACCTTC.